The rows below give T cell receptor beta chains drawn from one sample of a study of response to subunit inactivated influenza vaccine. A single record per CDR3 protein comes from TCRdb applying MiXCR to the RT-PCR reads. The table lists about 830,000 distinct CDR3 sequences, about a fifth of them singletons. Specimen: PBMCs from blood, collected more than 4 days after vaccination. The receptors were gathered from a man in his forties or fifties who received an inactivated influenza vaccine. Each CDR3 is given with its conserved first and last residue. The order of the fields is D gene, J gene, V gene, CDR3 length, clone size, CDR3 DNA, CDR3 protein. D genes are given only for firm matches. Some rows have no size entry. The others give once, few or many, or a class for an expanded clone.

D: TRBD1
J: TRBJ2-2
V: TRBV27
length: 17
size: -
DNA: TGTGCCAGCAGTTCCCCCGGACAGGCGGTAAACACCGGGGAGCTGTTTTTT
CDR3: CASSSPGQAVNTGELFF

D: TRBD1
J: TRBJ2-1
V: TRBV7-8
length: 15
size: few
DNA: TGTGCCAGCAGCTTAGCAGGGACAGAGGTCGATGAGCAGTTCTTC
CDR3: CASSLAGTEVDEQFF

D: -
J: TRBJ2-7
V: TRBV6-2/TRBV6-3
length: 14
size: many
DNA: TGTGCCAGCAGTTACTCAGTGACGGGCTACGAGCAGTACTTC
CDR3: CASSYSVTGYEQYF

D: -
J: TRBJ2-7
V: TRBV5-1
length: 13
size: -
DNA: TGCGCCAGCAGCTTCGAGCCGAACTACGAGCAGTACTTC
CDR3: CASSFEPNYEQYF

D: TRBD2
J: TRBJ2-5
V: TRBV6-1
length: 15
size: -
DNA: TGTGCCAGCAGTACCGGGACTAGCGGACAAGAGACCCAGTACTTC
CDR3: CASSTGTSGQETQYF

D: -
J: TRBJ1-3
V: TRBV5-6
length: 16
size: -
DNA: TGTGCCAGCAGCTTGGGGTGGGTCACCTCTGGAAACACCATATATTTT
CDR3: CASSLGWVTSGNTIYF

D: -
J: TRBJ2-3
V: TRBV4-3
length: 14
size: -
DNA: TGCGCCAGCAGCCAAGATAGGAGGGTAGATACGCAGTATTTT
CDR3: CASSQDRRVDTQYF

D: -
J: TRBJ1-5
V: TRBV20-1
length: 14
size: few
DNA: TGCAGTGGTACACTTCAGAATTCGGGTCAGCCCCAGCATTTT
CDR3: CSGTLQNSGQPQHF

D: TRBD2
J: TRBJ2-6
V: TRBV6-1
length: 18
size: -
DNA: TGTGCCAGCAGTGATAGACTAGCGGGGGTCTCTGGGGCCAACGTCCTGACTTTC
CDR3: CASSDRLAGVSGANVLTF

D: TRBD1
J: TRBJ2-7
V: TRBV5-1
length: 15
size: few
DNA: TGCGCCAGCAGCTTACAGGGGGGACTCCCCTACGAGCAGTACTTC
CDR3: CASSLQGGLPYEQYF

D: -
J: TRBJ2-3
V: TRBV4-2
length: 14
size: few
DNA: TGTGCCAGCAGCCAACCTCCCCCGACAGATACGCAGTATTTT
CDR3: CASSQPPPTDTQYF